This TCR beta chain was captured in a study of cytomegalovirus exposure and HLA in healthy donors. As for the study in general: An early data release held tens of millions of unique TCRs from HLA-typed donors. Points from the study as a whole: Investigators reported more than 150 TCR beta chains as tied to cytomegalovirus. Most sequenced TCRs were rare (though some public TCRs occurred in many donors).

The CDR3 consists of 18 residues. The V segment lost 4 bases and the J segment 7 bases; nucleotides outside the gene matches: 14. CDR1 is SGHTA, CDR2 FQGNSA, per germline. This PCR relied on a set of 60 Vbeta primers and 13 Jbeta primers. Sequencing used immunoSEQ multiplex PCR; TCRdb keeps in-frame clones, though not all of them. The sample has 150,000 to 200,000 clones, about 80% seen once; the top ten hold roughly 9.3%. Remarks on this clone: Its cognate antigen is unknown.

V and J are TRBV7-2 and TRBJ2-3, with 13 bases lining up with TRBD2. Sequencing was done on a sample of PBMCs. This clonotype was sampled from a man younger than 35 in good health and CMV-seropositive. CDR3 region: CASSSHSGGLAGRNTQYF. DNA of the CDR3: TGTGCCAGCAGCTCCCACTCAGGGGGACTAGCGGGAAGGAATACGCAGTATTTT.